These 17 T cell receptor beta chains were all obtained from the same sample, sequenced in a study of cytomegalovirus exposure and HLA in healthy donors. Primers for the PCR totalled 60 Vbeta and 13 Jbeta. Profiling relied on immunoSEQ multiplex PCR, and the TCRdb table lists in-frame clones only, not all of them. Of more than 140,000 clones in the sample, roughly 86% were seen once. The sample comprised PBMCs. The receptor set was obtained from a man between 18 and 35 years old in good health and CMV-seropositive.

With regard to this clone: This sample includes further DNA sequences coding for the same CDR3. This sequence joins TRBV5-1 and TRBJ1-1; D remains ambiguous. The V end lost 0 bases, the J end lost 1 base, and 4 bases lay between the germline ends. In germline, CDR1 is SGHRS, CDR2 YFSETQ. CDR3 size: 13 residues. The CDR3 region has the DNA TGCGCCAGCAGCTTGGCACAGAACACTGAAGCTTTCTTT. Its protein product is CASSLAQNTEAFF.

V and J are TRBV6-1 and TRBJ1-1; no reliable D call. The CDR3 totals 14 residues. Germline CDR1 reads MNHNS; CDR2 reads SASEGT. The ends were cut back, 1 base at V and 0 bases at J, with 6 bases in the middle. The CDR3 nucleotides are TGTGCCAGCAGTGAAGACAGAATGAACACTGAAGCTTTCTTT. Amino acid sequence: CASSEDRMNTEAFF.

The rearrangement joins TRBV7-8 to TRBJ2-5; 11 positions match TRBD1. This CDR3 is 15 amino acids long. From germline, CDR1 is SGHVS and CDR2 FQNEAQ. V shed 5 bases, J shed 11 bases, and the junction held 13 bases outside the gene matches. CDR3 residues: CASSPQGQGDYEQYF. In DNA, the CDR3 is TGTGCCAGCAGCCCTCAGGGACAGGGGGACTATGAGCAGTACTTC.

This sequence joins TRBV9 and TRBJ2-1, with 9 bases matching TRBD2. The V segment lost 3 bases and the J segment 3 bases; nucleotides outside the gene matches: 7. This CDR3 has 16 amino acids. The germline V gene encodes CDR1 SGDLS and CDR2 YYNGEE. The DNA of the CDR3 is TGTGCCAGCAGCGCCGCCACTAGCGGGTACTACAATGAGCAGTTCTTC. Residues: CASSAATSGYYNEQFF.

The rearrangement joins TRBV7-9 to TRBJ1-1; possible D gene TRBD1, 6 bases. Germline V CDR1 and CDR2: SEHNR, FQNEAQ (reference sequence). The CDR3 runs 15 residues. Trimming took off 1 base at V and 0 bases at J, with 9 bases between the two ends. The CDR3 protein is CASSLGGGLNTEAFF. CDR3 bases: TGTGCCAGCAGCTTAGGGGGGGGCTTGAACACTGAAGCTTTCTTT.

The chain has TRBV10-3 and TRBJ1-4; D not resolved. The CDR3 covers 15 residues. Germline-derived CDR1 and CDR2 are ENHRY and SYGVKD. Trimming removed 0 bases at V and 8 bases at J, with 13 bases between. CDR3 coding DNA: TGTGCCATCAGTGAGTCGAACGCGGGAGGGGAAAAACTGTTTTTT. Translating it yields CAISESNAGGEKLFF.

This chain uses TRBV7-6 with TRBJ2-7; 12 nucleotides align to TRBD1. Germline V gene data show CDR1 as SGHVS and CDR2 as FNYEAQ. This CDR3 is 14 amino acids long. With 5 bases clipped from V and 7 bases from J, the junction kept 6 bases outside the gene matches. For the CDR3, the DNA is TGTGCCAGCAGCCCCGGGACAGGGGGCAGGGAGCAGTACTTC. It yields the protein CASSPGTGGREQYF.

The genes are TRBV28 and TRBJ2-5; D not resolved. Trimming removed 3 bases from V and 5 bases from J, with 10 bases in between. This CDR3 comprises 13 residues. Looked up from germline, CDR1 is MDHEN and CDR2 is SYDVKM. CDR3 in amino acids: CASSLASLETQYF. In nucleotides, the CDR3 is TGTGCCAGCAGTTTGGCTTCCCTGGAGACCCAGTACTTC.

J is TRBJ2-2 and V is TRBV4-1; TRBD1 matches at 7 bases. J was trimmed by 2 bases and V by 4 bases; bases with no gene match: 13. There are 18 residues in the CDR3. CDR1 and CDR2 from the germline V gene are MGHRA and YSYEKL. CDR3: CASSPAGTATRNTGELFF. DNA for the CDR3: TGCGCCAGCAGCCCAGCCGGGACAGCTACCCGAAACACCGGGGAGCTGTTTTTT.

The V call is TRBV6-5, the J call TRBJ2-3, with 12 bases aligning to TRBD2. J lost 4 bases, V lost 5 bases, and 4 bases had no gene match. Per germline, CDR1 MNHEY and CDR2 SVGAGI. The CDR3 totals 15 residues. The DNA of the CDR3 is TGTGCCAGCAGTGCGACTAGCGGGAGTGCAGATACGCAGTATTTT. Translation: CASSATSGSADTQYF.

The chain uses TRBV28 and TRBJ1-2; no firm D call. This CDR3 comprises 11 residues. Germline V gene sequence: CDR1 MDHEN, CDR2 SYDVKM. V lost 5 bases and J 5 bases, leaving 6 bases between the germline ends. The CDR3 DNA reads as TGTGCCAGCAGTGCGACATATGGCTACACCTTC. As protein: CASSATYGYTF.

CDR3 DNA: TGTGCCAGCAGCTTAGGGACAGGGAAAACAGATACGCAGTATTTT. Translated, it gives CASSLGTGKTDTQYF. The chain carries TRBV7-3 and TRBJ2-3; the match to TRBD1 covers 9 bases. This CDR3 is built from 15 residues. Germline V gene lookup returns CDR1 SGHTA and CDR2 FQGTGA. V lost 2 bases, J lost 3 bases, and 3 bases stayed unmatched. Based on the CDR3 plus reference TRBV7-3 and TRBJ2-3, the full variable domain is GAGVSQTPSNKVTEKGKYVELRCDPISGHTALYWYRQSLGQGPEFLIYFQGTGAADDSGLPNDRFFAVRPEGSVSTLKIQRTERGDSAVYLCASSLGTGKTDTQYFGPGTRLTVL.

This clone was seen only once. J is TRBJ2-1 and V is TRBV29-1; D is possibly TRBD2 (6 bases). Germline CDR1 is SQVTM and CDR2 is ANQGSEA. The CDR3 extends over 14 amino acids. V dropped 6 bases and J dropped 0 bases, with 12 bases sitting between them. CDR3 residues: CSVGGLSSYNEQFF. The CDR3 region has the DNA TGCAGCGTGGGGGGTCTAAGCTCCTACAATGAGCAGTTCTTC.

The J gene is TRBJ2-5, the V gene TRBV7-9, with 7 bases lining up with TRBD2. The DNA end favors TRBJ2-7, so the J call may be wrong. Germline CDR1 reads SEHNR; CDR2 reads FQNEAQ (reference sequence). The CDR3 is made up of 14 amino acids. CDR3 sequence reads: CASSLEGGPNEQYF. CDR3 nucleotides: TGTGCCAGCAGCTTAGAGGGAGGGCCGAACGAGCAGTACTTC.

This chain links TRBV10-1 with TRBJ1-1; maybe TRBD1 (6 bases). The V and J ends lost 6 bases and 3 bases respectively, with 14 bases between them. The CDR3 totals 14 residues. The germline V gene has CDR1 WNHNN and CDR2 SYGVQD (reference sequence). CDR3: CASRRTEGDTEAFF. CDR3 sequence (DNA): TGCGCCAGCAGAAGGACAGAGGGGGACACTGAAGCTTTCTTT.

The chain uses TRBV7-2 and TRBJ1-1; TRBD1 aligns across 8 bases. Germline values: CDR1 SGHTA, CDR2 FQGNSA. The CDR3 totals 13 residues. V shed 3 bases and J 11 bases; nucleotides not matched to a gene: 8. The CDR3 here is CASSFSQGARAFF. In nucleotides, the CDR3 is TGTGCCAGCAGCTTCTCCCAGGGGGCGCGGGCTTTCTTT.

V gene TRBV29-1 combines with J gene TRBJ2-5; the D is unclear. The J call could be wrong; TRBJ2-7 is a better fit for the DNA end. Germline V gives CDR1 SQVTM, CDR2 ANQGSEA. The length of the CDR3 is 13 residues. The CDR3: CSVKSGATYEQYF. CDR3 nucleotide sequence: TGCAGCGTAAAATCGGGTGCCACCTACGAGCAGTACTTC.